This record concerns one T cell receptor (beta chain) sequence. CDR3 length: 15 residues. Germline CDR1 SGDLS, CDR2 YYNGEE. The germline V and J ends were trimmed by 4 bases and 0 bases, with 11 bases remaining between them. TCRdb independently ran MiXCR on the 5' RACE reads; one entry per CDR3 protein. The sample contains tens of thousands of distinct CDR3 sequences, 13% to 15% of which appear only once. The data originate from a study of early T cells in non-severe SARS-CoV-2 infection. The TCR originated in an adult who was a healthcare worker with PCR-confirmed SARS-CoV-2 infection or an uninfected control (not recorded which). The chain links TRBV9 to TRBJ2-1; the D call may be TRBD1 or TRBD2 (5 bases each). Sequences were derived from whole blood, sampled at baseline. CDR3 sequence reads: CASSWDQSSYNEQFF. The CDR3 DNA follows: TGTGCCAGCAGCTGGGACCAGAGCTCCTACAATGAGCAGTTCTTC.